This T cell receptor beta chain is from a study of T cell changes during pregnancy in multiple sclerosis. The assay was immunoSEQ multiplex PCR, and TCRdb's table has in-frame clones only and misses some. Among 80,000 or so clones, around 92% were seen once, and the ten largest hold 1.4%. This clonotype originated in a female donor with multiple sclerosis, enrolled in a pregnancy study. The sequencing used peripheral blood, collected before pregnancy.

In DNA, the CDR3 is TGTGCCAGCACCTTTAGCGGGCTAGCGGAGCAGTTCTTC. Its translation is CASTFSGLAEQFF. The chain couples TRBV2 to TRBJ2-1; TRBD2 matches 7 bases. CDR3 length: 13 amino acids. Per the germline V gene, CDR1 is SNHLY and CDR2 is FYNNEI. Trimming removed 7 bases from V and 10 bases from J; junction bases left unmatched: 10.